This T cell receptor (beta chain) is from a study of T cells in Graves' hyperthyroidism and ophthalmopathy. Regions amplified from RNA transcripts were the TCR beta CDR3 regions. The HTBI primer set drove a first-round RT-PCR of the TCR CDR3. TCRdb used MiXCR to reprocess the multiplex PCR reads, holding one entry per CDR3 protein. This table has almost 250,000 distinct CDR3 sequences, 24% appearing once. The V and J ends lost 4 bases and 3 bases, in that order; junction bases with no gene match: 4. Germline lookup yields CDR1 ENHRY and CDR2 SYGVKD. The CDR3 spans 15 residues. Researchers barred patients who had uncontrolled infection, other autoimmune disease, pregnancy or lactation. This clonotype was picked up many times. Its antigen is unidentified. Points from the study as a whole: Appearing also in blood were most of the thyroid clonotypes expanded above 0.001.

The rearrangement links TRBV10-3 to TRBJ2-2; 8 nucleotides align to TRBD2. This TCR was sampled from a woman in her thirties or forties with Graves' ophthalmopathy. The sample consisted of blood. The CDR3 DNA follows: TGTGCCATCAGTGGACAAGCGGGAGACACCGGGGAGCTGTTTTTT. Translating gives CAISGQAGDTGELFF.